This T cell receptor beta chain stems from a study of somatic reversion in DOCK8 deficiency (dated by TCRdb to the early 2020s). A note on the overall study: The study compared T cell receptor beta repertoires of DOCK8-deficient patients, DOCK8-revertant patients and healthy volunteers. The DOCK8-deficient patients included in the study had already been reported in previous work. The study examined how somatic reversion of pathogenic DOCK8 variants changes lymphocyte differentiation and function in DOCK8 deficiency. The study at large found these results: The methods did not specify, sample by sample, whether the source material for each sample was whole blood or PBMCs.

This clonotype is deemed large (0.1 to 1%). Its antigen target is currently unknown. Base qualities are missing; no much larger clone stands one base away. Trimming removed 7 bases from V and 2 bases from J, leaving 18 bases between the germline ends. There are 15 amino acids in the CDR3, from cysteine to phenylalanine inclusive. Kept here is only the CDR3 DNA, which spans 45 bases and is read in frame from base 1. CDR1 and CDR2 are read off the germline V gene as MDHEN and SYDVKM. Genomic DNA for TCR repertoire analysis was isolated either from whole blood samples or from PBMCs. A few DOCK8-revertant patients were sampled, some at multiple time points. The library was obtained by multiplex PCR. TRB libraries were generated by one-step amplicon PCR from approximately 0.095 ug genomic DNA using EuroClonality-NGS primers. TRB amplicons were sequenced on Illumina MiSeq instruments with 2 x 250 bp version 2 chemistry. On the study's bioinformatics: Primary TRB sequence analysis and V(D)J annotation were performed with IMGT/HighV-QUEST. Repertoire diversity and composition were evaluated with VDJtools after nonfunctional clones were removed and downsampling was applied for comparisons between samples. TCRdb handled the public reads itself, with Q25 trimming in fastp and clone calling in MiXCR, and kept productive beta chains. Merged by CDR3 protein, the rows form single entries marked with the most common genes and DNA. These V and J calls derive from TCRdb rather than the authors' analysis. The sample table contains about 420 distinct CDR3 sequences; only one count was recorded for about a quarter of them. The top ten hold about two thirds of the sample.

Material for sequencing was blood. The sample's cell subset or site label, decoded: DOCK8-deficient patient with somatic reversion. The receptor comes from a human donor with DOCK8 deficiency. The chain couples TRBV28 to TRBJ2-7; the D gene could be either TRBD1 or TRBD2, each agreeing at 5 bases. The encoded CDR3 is CASTFAWDVAYEQYF. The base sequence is TGTGCCAGCACCTTCGCCTGGGACGTTGCCTACGAGCAGTACTTC.